This TCR beta chain derives from a study of blood T cell repertoires in COVID-19. Study-level information: Italy, Spain and the United States were the sources of the convalescent and acute COVID-19 samples.

CDR1 is MDHEN and CDR2 is SYDVKM in the germline V gene. This CDR3 comprises 16 residues. V shed 4 bases and J 4 bases; nucleotides not matched to a gene: 6. Profiling relied on immunoSEQ multiplex PCR, and the TCRdb table lists in-frame clones only, not all of them. In the table there are some 150,000 clones, more than 80% of which are singletons. This chain joins TRBV28 and TRBJ2-3; TRBD1 aligns across 12 bases. The TCR comes from a man in his fifties or sixties who had recovered from COVID-19. Sequencing was performed on PBMCs or T cells enriched from blood (not recorded which). The CDR3 region has the DNA TGTGCCAGCAGTTGGAAAGGGACAGGGGGCCCAGATACGCAGTATTTT. Residues: CASSWKGTGGPDTQYF.